This T cell receptor (beta chain) originates from a study of shared clonotypes between healthy human individuals. Overall study context: Used for every donor were three CD4 naive, three CD4 memory, two CD8 naive and one CD8 memory plate.

Sorted-subset replicate PCRs used about 0.2 ug DNA, approximately 27,000 T cell genomes. Assay: immunoSEQ multiplex PCR; the TCRdb copy retains only in-frame clones and omits some. The sample records roughly 2.2 million clones, around 92% being singletons. CDR3 length: 15 residues. The V gene's germline CDR1 is MGHRA and CDR2 YSYEKL. Remarks on this clone: Its antigen remains unknown.

Findings and caveats of the study: Expectations were that clonotype sharing among donors would be affected by sequencing depth. Naive subsets tended to show greater estimated richness than memory subsets.

The sequencing sample was made of naive CD4+ T cells from PBMCs. Documented subset: CD45RA+ positively selected. The chain has TRBV4-1 and TRBJ2-5; D gene uncertain. TRBJ2-7 matches the DNA end more closely, so the J call is doubtful. The clonotype comes from a man aged 18 to 29 in good health. Some clones in this sample may be carry-over from other donors' samples. The chain's CDR3 is CASSQEIPGPYEQYF. The CDR3 DNA sequence: TGCGCCAGCAGCCAAGAGATACCCGGACCTTACGAGCAGTACTTC.